These T cell receptor beta chains were read from a single sample in a study of cytomegalovirus exposure and HLA in healthy donors. Clones were sequenced by immunoSEQ multiplex PCR, and TCRdb holds only the in-frame ones, with some missing. The sample contains some 100,000 clones, approximately 70% of which appear only once. Sequencing was done on a sample of PBMCs. The source of these receptors is a man between 40 and 49 years old in good health and CMV-seronegative. CDR3s include the opening cysteine and the closing phenylalanine or tryptophan. The D gene is left open where the match is weak. The size of a clone is reported for some rows only, either as once, few or many, or as a class for expanded clones.

v_call,d_call,clone_size,j_call,cdr3_aa,cdr3_nt
TRBV2,NA,NA,TRBJ1-1,CASTLSNTEAFF,TGTGCCAGCACACTATCGAACACTGAAGCTTTCTTT
TRBV7-2,NA,once,TRBJ2-3,CASSPLTNTQYF,TGTGCCAGCAGCCCACTTACGAATACGCAGTATTTT
TRBV4-3,NA,NA,TRBJ1-4,CASSQESEKLFF,TGCGCCAGCAGCCAAGAGAGTGAAAAACTGTTTTTT
TRBV29-1,NA,NA,TRBJ1-5,CSVYRELGPQHF,TGCAGCGTGTACAGGGAACTGGGGCCCCAGCATTTT
TRBV19,NA,NA,TRBJ1-6,CASSRTVGSNSPLHF,TGTGCCAGTAGTAGGACAGTCGGATCCAATTCACCCCTCCACTTT
TRBV5-1,NA,few,TRBJ1-2,CASRATDGGLEGYTF,TGCGCCAGCAGAGCAACGGACGGAGGATTAGAGGGCTACACCTTC
TRBV5-1,NA,NA,TRBJ1-2,CASSLGQDYGYTF,TGCGCCAGCAGCTTGGGACAGGACTATGGCTACACCTTC
TRBV6-5,NA,NA,TRBJ1-2,CASSAREFYGYTF,TGTGCCAGCAGTGCCAGGGAATTCTATGGCTACACCTTC
TRBV2,TRBD2,NA,TRBJ2-1,CASSEARGLLQFF,TGTGCCAGCAGTGAAGCGCGGGGGTTGTTACAGTTCTTC
TRBV7-8,NA,NA,TRBJ2-7,CASSHSGVEQYF,TGTGCCAGCAGCCACTCAGGGGTCGAGCAGTACTTC
TRBV4-1,NA,NA,TRBJ1-2,CASSQERGGIYGYTF,TGCGCCAGCAGCCAAGAAAGAGGAGGGATCTATGGCTACACCTTC
TRBV30,NA,NA,TRBJ2-1,CAWSSNGQPYNEQFF,TGTGCCTGGAGTTCAAACGGACAGCCTTACAATGAGCAGTTCTTC
TRBV28,TRBD1,few,TRBJ1-1,CASSLPQGAATEAFF,TGTGCCAGCAGTTTACCACAGGGGGCGGCCACTGAAGCTTTCTTT
TRBV28,TRBD2,NA,TRBJ2-2,CASSSTSGGAGELFF,TGTGCCAGCAGTTCTACTAGCGGGGGGGCCGGGGAGCTGTTTTTT
TRBV7-8,TRBD2,few,TRBJ2-5,CASKTEVAGQETQYF,TGTGCCAGCAAGACGGAGGTAGCGGGCCAAGAGACCCAGTACTTC
TRBV7-9,NA,NA,TRBJ1-2,CASSFSGRLNYGYTF,TGTGCCAGCAGCTTTTCTGGCAGGCTGAACTATGGCTACACCTTC
TRBV6-5,NA,few,TRBJ1-5,CASKLDRSNQPQHF,TGTGCCAGCAAGCTTGACAGGAGCAATCAGCCCCAGCATTTT
TRBV9,NA,once,TRBJ1-4,CASSVGRFGLDEKLFF,TGTGCCAGCAGCGTAGGGAGGTTCGGACTGGATGAAAAACTGTTTTTT
TRBV6-5,NA,NA,TRBJ1-2,CASSYSRGGVYGYTF,TGTGCCAGCAGTTACTCTAGGGGCGGGGTCTATGGCTACACCTTC
TRBV28,TRBD1,NA,TRBJ1-2,CASSLPGQGAFNYGYTF,TGTGCCAGCAGTTTACCGGGACAGGGGGCTTTTAACTATGGCTACACCTTC
TRBV5-1,NA,NA,TRBJ1-5,CASSRDGGSNQPQHF,TGCGCCAGCAGCAGGGATGGAGGGAGCAATCAGCCCCAGCATTTT
TRBV27,NA,NA,TRBJ1-5,CASSLRNGGPQHF,TGTGCCAGCAGTTTAAGGAACGGGGGGCCCCAGCATTTT
TRBV7-9,TRBD1,NA,TRBJ2-7,CASSLFGTDAYEQYF,TGTGCCAGCAGCTTATTCGGGACAGACGCCTACGAGCAGTACTTC
TRBV4-2,NA,NA,TRBJ1-1,CASSPVSQGHTEAFF,TGTGCCAGCAGCCCGGTGAGCCAGGGTCACACTGAAGCTTTCTTT
TRBV29-1,NA,NA,TRBJ1-2,CSSGTGRYGYTF,TGCAGCTCCGGAACTGGGAGATATGGCTACACCTTC
TRBV4-3,NA,NA,TRBJ1-1,CASSQVAQNTEAFF,TGCGCCAGCAGCCAAGTGGCTCAGAACACTGAAGCTTTCTTT
TRBV6-5,NA,NA,TRBJ2-7,CASSSTTGPYEQYF,TGTGCCAGCAGTTCCACGACAGGCCCCTACGAGCAGTACTTC
TRBV7-3,TRBD1,NA,TRBJ2-6,CASSSTGGRSGANVLTF,TGTGCCAGCAGCTCGACAGGGGGCAGGTCTGGGGCCAACGTCCTGACTTTC
TRBV6-5,NA,NA,TRBJ2-5,CASSPLKGGETQYF,TGTGCCAGCAGTCCGCTTAAGGGAGGCGAGACCCAGTACTTC
TRBV11-2,TRBD1,NA,TRBJ2-7,CASSLGDRVYEQYF,TGTGCCAGCAGCTTGGGGGACAGGGTCTACGAGCAGTACTTC
TRBV6-1,NA,NA,TRBJ1-2,CASSAFGTDTYGYTF,TGTGCCAGCAGTGCGTTTGGAACGGACACCTATGGCTACACCTTC
TRBV7-2,NA,few,TRBJ2-3,CASSLNPGGSKDTQYF,TGTGCCAGCAGCTTAAATCCCGGGGGTAGCAAAGATACGCAGTATTTT
TRBV27,TRBD1,NA,TRBJ1-6,CASSFTLAGGFPSYNSPLHF,TGTGCCAGCAGTTTTACACTCGCAGGGGGCTTCCCCTCCTATAATTCACCCCTCCACTTT
TRBV5-1,TRBD1,NA,TRBJ2-7,CASSIDGTATSYEQYF,TGCGCCAGCAGCATAGACGGGACAGCAACCTCCTACGAGCAGTACTTC
TRBV5-1,NA,NA,TRBJ2-7,CASSLATGRVYEQYF,TGCGCCAGCAGCTTGGCTACAGGGAGGGTTTACGAGCAGTACTTC
TRBV7-2,NA,NA,TRBJ1-1,CASSFSVGEWNGFF,TGTGCCAGCAGCTTTTCGGTCGGGGAGTGGAACGGTTTCTTT
TRBV6-6,TRBD1,NA,TRBJ1-4,CASTSDRSKLFF,TGTGCCAGCACCTCGGACAGGTCAAAACTGTTTTTT
TRBV10-3,TRBD2,NA,TRBJ2-3,CAISDGTSGGGQYF,TGTGCCATCAGTGACGGGACTAGCGGAGGGGGGCAGTATTTT
TRBV25-1,NA,NA,TRBJ1-5,CASQGTGTNNQPQHF,TGTGCCAGTCAAGGAACAGGAACTAACAATCAGCCCCAGCATTTT
TRBV5-4,NA,NA,TRBJ1-5,CASSLAGVNQPQHF,TGTGCCAGCAGCCTGGCGGGAGTCAATCAGCCCCAGCATTTT
TRBV4-2,TRBD2,NA,TRBJ2-2,CASSQDTRLAANTGELFF,TGTGCCAGCAGCCAAGATACCCGACTAGCGGCGAACACCGGGGAGCTGTTTTTT
TRBV9,TRBD2,few,TRBJ2-2,CASSKRGGGNTGELFF,TGTGCCAGCAGCAAGCGGGGGGGCGGGAACACCGGGGAGCTGTTTTTT
TRBV25-1,NA,NA,TRBJ2-2,CASKAYGGAGELFF,TGTGCCAGCAAAGCCTACGGCGGAGCCGGGGAGCTGTTTTTT
TRBV4-1,TRBD2,NA,TRBJ2-5,CASSQGYGGETQYF,TGCGCCAGCAGCCAAGGGTACGGGGGGGAGACCCAGTACTTC
TRBV7-8,NA,NA,TRBJ1-5,CASSLATQQPQHF,TGTGCCAGCAGCTTAGCGACACAGCAGCCCCAGCATTTT
TRBV30,NA,NA,TRBJ1-1,CAWGRQTGNTEAFF,TGTGCCTGGGGACGCCAAACAGGGAACACTGAAGCTTTCTTT
TRBV5-1,NA,NA,TRBJ1-6,CASRLSGRSPLHF,TGCGCCAGCCGTTTGTCGGGGAGGTCACCCCTCCACTTT
TRBV18,TRBD2,NA,TRBJ2-7,CASSPGLAGSEQYF,TGTGCCAGCTCACCTGGACTAGCGGGGAGTGAGCAGTACTTC
TRBV27,NA,once,TRBJ2-5,CASSLSRAETQYF,TGTGCCAGCAGTTTATCCAGGGCAGAGACCCAGTACTTC